This T cell receptor (beta chain) derives from a study of blood T cell repertoires in COVID-19. Germline CDR1 reads SGHRS; CDR2 reads YFSETQ. The CDR3 runs to 13 residues. V dropped 2 bases and J dropped 4 bases, with 7 bases sitting between them. The protocol was immunoSEQ multiplex PCR, while the TCRdb copy is restricted to in-frame clones and leaves out a portion. The sample contains tens of thousands of clones, about 81% of which appear only once. This sequence joins TRBV5-1 and TRBJ1-5; D gene unclear. The TCR sequence derives from a woman of 80 years or more with acute or convalescent COVID-19. The specimen was peripheral blood. CDR3 bases: TGCGCCAGCAGCTTCGAGAGAAATCAGCCCCAGCATTTT. Residues: CASSFERNQPQHF.